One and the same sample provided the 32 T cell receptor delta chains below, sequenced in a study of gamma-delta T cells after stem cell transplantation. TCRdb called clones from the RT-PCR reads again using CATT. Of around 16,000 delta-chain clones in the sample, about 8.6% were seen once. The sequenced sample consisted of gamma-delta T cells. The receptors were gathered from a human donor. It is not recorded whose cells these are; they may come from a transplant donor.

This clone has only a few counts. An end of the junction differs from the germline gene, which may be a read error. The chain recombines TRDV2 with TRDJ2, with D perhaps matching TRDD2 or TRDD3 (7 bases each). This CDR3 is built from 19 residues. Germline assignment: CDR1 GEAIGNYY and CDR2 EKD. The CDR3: CACDLIPTRGMDFTAHLFF. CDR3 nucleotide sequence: TGTGCCTGTGACCTCATTCCTACCCGGGGGATGGATTTTACAGCACACCTCTTCTTT.

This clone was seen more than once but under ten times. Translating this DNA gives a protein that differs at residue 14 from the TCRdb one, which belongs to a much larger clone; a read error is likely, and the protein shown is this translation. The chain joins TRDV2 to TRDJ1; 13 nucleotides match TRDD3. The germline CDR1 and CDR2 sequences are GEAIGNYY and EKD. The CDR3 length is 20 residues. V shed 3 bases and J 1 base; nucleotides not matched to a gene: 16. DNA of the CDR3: TGTGCCTGTGACCCGTTACTGGGGGATACGCCTTTCGATGGCACCGATAAACTCATCTTT. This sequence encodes CACDPLLGDTPFDGTDKLIF.

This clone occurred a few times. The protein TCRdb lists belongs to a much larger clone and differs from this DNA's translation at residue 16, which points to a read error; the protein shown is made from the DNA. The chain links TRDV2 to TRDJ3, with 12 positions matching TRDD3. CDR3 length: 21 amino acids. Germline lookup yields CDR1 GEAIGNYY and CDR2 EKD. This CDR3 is CACDSARTGGYPSWDARQMFF. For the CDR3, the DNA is TGTGCCTGTGACAGCGCCCGTACTGGGGGATACCCCTCCTGGGACGCCCGACAGATGTTTTTC.

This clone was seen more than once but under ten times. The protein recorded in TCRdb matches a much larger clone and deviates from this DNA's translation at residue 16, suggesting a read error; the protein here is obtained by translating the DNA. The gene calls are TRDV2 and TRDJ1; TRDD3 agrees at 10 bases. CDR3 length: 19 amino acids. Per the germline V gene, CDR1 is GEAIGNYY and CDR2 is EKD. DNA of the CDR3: TGTGCCTGTGACCCTACTACCCACACTGGGGGATCGTACACCGATAGACTCATCTTT. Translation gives CACDPTTHTGGSYTDRLIF.

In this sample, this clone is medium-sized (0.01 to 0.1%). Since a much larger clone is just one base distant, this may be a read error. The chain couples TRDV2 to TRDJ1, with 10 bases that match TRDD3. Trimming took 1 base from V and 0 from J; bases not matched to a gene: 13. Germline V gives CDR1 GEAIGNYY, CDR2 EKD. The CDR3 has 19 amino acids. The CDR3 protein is CACDTTTHTGGSYTDKLIF. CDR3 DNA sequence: TGTGCCTGTGACACTACTACCCACACTGGGGGATCGTACACCGATAAACTCATCTTT.

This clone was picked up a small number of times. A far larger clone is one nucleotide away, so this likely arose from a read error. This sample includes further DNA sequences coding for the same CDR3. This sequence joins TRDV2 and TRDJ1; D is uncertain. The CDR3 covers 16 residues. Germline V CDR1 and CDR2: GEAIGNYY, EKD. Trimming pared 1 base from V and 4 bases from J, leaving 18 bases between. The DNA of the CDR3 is TGTGCCTGTGACACGATTGGGTCCCGACCAGTCGATAAACTCATCTTT. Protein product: CACDTIGSRPVDKLIF.

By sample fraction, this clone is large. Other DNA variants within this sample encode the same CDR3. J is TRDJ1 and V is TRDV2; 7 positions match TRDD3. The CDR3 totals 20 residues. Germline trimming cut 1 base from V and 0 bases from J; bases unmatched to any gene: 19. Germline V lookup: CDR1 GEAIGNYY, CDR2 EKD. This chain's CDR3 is CACDTLPSRAGGSYTDKLIF. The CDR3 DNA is TGTGCCTGTGACACTCTACCTTCTAGGGCTGGGGGCTCGTACACCGATAAACTCATCTTT.

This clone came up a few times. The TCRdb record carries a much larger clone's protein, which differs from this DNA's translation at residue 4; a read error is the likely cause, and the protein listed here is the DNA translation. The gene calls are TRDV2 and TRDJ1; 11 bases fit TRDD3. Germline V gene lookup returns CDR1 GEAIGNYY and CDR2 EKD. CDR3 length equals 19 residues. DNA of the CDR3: TGTGCCTGTGCCACCGTCCGCGTACTGGGGGATAGAGGCACCGATAAACTCATCTTT. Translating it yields CACATVRVLGDRGTDKLIF.

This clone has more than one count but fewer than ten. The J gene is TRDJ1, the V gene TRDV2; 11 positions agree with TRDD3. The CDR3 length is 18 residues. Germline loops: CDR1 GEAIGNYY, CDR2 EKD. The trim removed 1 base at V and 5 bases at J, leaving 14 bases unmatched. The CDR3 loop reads CACDTIVGDTRLRDKLIF. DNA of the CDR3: TGTGCCTGTGACACGATCGTGGGGGATACGCGGCTAAGAGATAAACTCATCTTT.

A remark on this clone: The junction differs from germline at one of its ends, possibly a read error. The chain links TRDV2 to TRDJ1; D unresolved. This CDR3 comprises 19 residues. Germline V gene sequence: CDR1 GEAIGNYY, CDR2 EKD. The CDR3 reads CACDTLVLLVEQYTDNLIF. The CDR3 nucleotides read TGTGCCTGTGACACCTTGGTTTTGCTGGTGGAACAGTACACCGATAACCTCATCTTT.

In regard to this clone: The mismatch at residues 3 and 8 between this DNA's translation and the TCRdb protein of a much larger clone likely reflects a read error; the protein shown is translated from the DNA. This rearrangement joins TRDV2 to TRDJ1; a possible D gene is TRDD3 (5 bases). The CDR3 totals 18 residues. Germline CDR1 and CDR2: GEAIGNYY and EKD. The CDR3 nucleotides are TGTGCCTTTGACACCGGTGGGGTTCCCCCCTATGGGACCGATAAACTCATCTTT. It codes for CAFDTGGVPPYGTDKLIF.

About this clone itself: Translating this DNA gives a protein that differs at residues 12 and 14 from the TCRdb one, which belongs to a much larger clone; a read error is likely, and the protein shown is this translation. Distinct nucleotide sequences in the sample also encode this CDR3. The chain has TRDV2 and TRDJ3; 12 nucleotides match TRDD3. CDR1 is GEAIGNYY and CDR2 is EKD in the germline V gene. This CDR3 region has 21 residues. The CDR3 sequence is CACDTLTGGYKTSCDTRQMFF. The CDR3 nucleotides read TGTGCCTGTGACACCCTTACTGGGGGATACAAGACCTCCTGCGACACCCGACAGATGTTTTTC.

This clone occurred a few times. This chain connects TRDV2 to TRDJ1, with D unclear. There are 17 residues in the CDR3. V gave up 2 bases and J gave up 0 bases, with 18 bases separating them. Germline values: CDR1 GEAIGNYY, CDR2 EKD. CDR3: CACDKRVEGGYTDKLIF. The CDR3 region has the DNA TGTGCCTGTGACAAGCGGGTGGAGGGAGGCTACACCGATAAACTCATCTTT.

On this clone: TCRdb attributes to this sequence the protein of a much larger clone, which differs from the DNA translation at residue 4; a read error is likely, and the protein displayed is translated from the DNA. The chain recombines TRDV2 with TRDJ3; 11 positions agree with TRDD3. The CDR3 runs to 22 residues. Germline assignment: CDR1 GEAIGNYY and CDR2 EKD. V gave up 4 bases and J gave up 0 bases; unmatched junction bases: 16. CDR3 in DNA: TGTGCCTGTGAGACCCCTACCGTGGGGGATACGGTGGACTCCTGGGACACCCGACAGATGTTTTTC. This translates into CACETPTVGDTVDSWDTRQMFF.

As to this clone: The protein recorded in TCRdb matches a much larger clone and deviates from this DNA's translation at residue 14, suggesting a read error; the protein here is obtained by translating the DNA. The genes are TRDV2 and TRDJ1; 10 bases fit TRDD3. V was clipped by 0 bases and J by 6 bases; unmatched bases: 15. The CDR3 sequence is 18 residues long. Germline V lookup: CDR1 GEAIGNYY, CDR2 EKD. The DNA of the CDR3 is TGTGCCTGTGACACCAGAAAATTACGGGGGGATACGACCTATAAACTCATCTTT. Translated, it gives CACDTRKLRGDTTYKLIF.

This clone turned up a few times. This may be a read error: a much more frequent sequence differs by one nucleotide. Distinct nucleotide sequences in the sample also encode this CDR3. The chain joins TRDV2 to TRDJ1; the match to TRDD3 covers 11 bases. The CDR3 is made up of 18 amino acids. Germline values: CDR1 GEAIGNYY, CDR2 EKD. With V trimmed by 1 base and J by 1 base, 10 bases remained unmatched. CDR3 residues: CACDTLGDTRSGTDKLIF. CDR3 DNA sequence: TGTGCCTGTGACACATTGGGGGATACGCGGAGTGGCACCGATAAACTCATCTTT.

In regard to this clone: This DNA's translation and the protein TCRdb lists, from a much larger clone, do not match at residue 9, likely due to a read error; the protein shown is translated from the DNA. The CDR3: CALGEEVAIQLGARYTDKLIF. In DNA form, the CDR3 reads TGTGCTCTTGGGGAAGAGGTAGCCATACAGTTGGGGGCCAGGTACACCGATAAACTCATCTTT. The J gene is TRDJ1, the V gene TRDV1, with D maybe TRDD3 (6 bases). The CDR3 runs to 21 residues. V was clipped by 2 bases and J by 0 bases, with 28 bases between them. Germline-derived CDR1 and CDR2 are TSWWSYY and QGS.

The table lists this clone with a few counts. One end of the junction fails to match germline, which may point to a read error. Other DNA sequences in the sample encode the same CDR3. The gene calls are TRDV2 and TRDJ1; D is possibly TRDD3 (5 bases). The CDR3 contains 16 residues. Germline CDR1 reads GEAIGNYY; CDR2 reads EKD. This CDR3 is CACDLLGLASTYKLIF. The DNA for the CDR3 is TGTGCCTGTGACCTGTTGGGATTGGCGAGCACCTATAAACTCATCTTT.

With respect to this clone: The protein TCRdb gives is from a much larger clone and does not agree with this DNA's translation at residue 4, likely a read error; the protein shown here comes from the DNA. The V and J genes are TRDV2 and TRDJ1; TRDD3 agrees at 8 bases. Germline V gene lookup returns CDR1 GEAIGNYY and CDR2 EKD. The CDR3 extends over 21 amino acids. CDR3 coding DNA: TGTGCCTGTAACACCGTGCCTACGGGGAAAGTACTGGGGGTCCGGACCTATAAACTCATCTTT. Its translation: CACNTVPTGKVLGVRTYKLIF.

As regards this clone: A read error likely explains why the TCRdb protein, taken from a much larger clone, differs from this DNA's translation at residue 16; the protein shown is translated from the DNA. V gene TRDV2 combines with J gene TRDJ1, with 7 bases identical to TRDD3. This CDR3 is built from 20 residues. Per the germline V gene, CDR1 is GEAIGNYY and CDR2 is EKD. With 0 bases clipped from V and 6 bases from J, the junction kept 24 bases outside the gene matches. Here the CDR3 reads CACDTGTSNWGSEKGYKLIF. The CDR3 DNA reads TGTGCCTGTGACACCGGTACTTCCAACTGGGGATCGGAAAAGGGCTATAAACTCATCTTT.

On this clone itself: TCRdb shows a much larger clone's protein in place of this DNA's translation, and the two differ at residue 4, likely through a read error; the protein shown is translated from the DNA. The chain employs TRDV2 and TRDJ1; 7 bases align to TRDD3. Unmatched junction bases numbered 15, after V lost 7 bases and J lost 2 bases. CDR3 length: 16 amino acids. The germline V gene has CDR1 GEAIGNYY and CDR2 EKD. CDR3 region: CACAVMGETATDKLIF. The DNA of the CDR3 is TGTGCCTGCGCCGTAATGGGGGAAACAGCGACCGATAAACTCATCTTT.

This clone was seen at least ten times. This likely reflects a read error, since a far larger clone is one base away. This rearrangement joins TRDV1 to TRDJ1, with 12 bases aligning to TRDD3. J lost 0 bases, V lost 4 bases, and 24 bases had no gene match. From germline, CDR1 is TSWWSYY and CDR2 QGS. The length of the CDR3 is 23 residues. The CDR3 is CALGVISPGQPYWGIQYTDKLIF. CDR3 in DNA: TGTGCTCTTGGGGTTATTAGTCCCGGACAACCCTACTGGGGGATACAGTACACCGATAAACTCATCTTT.

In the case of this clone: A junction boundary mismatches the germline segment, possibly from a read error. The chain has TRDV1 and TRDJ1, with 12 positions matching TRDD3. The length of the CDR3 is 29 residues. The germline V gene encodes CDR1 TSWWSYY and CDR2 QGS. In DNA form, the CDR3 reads TGTGCTATTGGGGAAAACGAATCTTTCGTACTTGGGGAGCTGTACTGGGGGATACTGAGGAACTGGCGGGCCGATAAACTCATCTTT. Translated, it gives CAIGENESFVLGELYWGILRNWRADKLIF.

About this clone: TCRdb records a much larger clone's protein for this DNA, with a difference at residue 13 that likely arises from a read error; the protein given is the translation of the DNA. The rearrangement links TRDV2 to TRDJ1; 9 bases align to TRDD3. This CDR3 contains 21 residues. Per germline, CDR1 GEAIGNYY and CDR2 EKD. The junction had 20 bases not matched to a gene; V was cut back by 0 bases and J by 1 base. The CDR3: CACDTITGGPTTAAPTDKLIF. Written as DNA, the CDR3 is TGTGCCTGTGACACCATTACTGGGGGACCCACAACGGCTGCCCCCACCGATAAACTCATCTTT.

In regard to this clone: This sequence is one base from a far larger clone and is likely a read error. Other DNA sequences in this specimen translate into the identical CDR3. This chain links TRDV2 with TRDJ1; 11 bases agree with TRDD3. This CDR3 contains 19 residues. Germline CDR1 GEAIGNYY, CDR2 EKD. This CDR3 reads CACDTITGGYARYTDKLIF. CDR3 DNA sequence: TGTGCCTGTGACACCATCACTGGGGGATATGCCCGATACACCGATAAACTTATCTTT.

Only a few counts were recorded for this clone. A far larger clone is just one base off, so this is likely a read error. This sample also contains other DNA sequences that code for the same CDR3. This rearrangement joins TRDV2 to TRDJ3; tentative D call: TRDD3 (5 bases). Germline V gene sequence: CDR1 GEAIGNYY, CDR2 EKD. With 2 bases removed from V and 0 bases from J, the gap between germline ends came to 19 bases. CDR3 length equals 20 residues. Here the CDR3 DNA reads TGTGCCTGTGACAAAACGGAGGGGACTCTAAGCTCCTGGGACACCCGACAGATGTTTTTC. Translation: CACDKTEGTLSSWDTRQMFF.

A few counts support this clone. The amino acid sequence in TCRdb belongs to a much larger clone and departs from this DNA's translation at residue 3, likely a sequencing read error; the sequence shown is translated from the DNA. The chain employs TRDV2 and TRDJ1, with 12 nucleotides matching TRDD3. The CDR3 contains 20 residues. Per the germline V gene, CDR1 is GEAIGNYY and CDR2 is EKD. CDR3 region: CARDTLLGDTRRRDTDKLIF. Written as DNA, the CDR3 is TGTGCCCGTGACACTCTACTGGGGGATACCCGCCGTCGGGACACCGATAAACTCATCTTT.

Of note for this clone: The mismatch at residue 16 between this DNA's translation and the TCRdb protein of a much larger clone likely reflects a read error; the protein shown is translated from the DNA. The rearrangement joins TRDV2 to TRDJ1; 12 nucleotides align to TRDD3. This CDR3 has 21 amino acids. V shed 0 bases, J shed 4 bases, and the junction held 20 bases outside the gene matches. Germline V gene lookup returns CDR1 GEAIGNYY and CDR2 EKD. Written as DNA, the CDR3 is TGTGCCTGTGACACCGTACCTCCTACCTCTGGGGGATACGATTACATCGATAAACTCATCTTT. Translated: CACDTVPPTSGGYDYIDKLIF.

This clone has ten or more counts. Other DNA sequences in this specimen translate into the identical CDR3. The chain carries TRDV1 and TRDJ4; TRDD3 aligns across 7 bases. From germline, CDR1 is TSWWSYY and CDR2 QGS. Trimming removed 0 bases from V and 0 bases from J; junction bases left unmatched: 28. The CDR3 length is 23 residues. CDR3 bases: TGTGCTCTTGGGGAACTAGAAAGCGCGGTCCCCAATCCTGGGGGCAAAAGTTCCAGACCCCTGATCTTT. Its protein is CALGELESAVPNPGGKSSRPLIF.

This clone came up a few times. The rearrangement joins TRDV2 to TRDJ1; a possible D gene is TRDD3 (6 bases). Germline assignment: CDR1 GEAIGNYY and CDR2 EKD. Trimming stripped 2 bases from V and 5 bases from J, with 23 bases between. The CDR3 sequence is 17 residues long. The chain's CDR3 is CACDMGGETGTTDKLIF. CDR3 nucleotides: TGTGCCTGTGACATGGGGGGGGAGACTGGAACGACGGATAAACTCATCTTT.

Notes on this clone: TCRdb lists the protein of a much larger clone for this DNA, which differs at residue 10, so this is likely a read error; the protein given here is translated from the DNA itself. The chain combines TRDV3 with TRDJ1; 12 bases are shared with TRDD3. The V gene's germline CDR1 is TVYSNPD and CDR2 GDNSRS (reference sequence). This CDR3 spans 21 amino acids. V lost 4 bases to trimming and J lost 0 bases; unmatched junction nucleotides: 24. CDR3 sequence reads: CACDTVPPTAGGYDYTDKLIF. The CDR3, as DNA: TGTGCCTGTGACACCGTACCTCCTACCGCTGGGGGATACGATTACACCGATAAACTCATCTTT.

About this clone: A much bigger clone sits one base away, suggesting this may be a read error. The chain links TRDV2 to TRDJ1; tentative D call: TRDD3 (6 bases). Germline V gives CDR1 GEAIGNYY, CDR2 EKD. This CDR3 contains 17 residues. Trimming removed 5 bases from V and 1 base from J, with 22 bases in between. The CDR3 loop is CACGWLVDTGITDKLIF. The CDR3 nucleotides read TGTGCCTGTGGGTGGTTGGTGGATACTGGGATCACCGATAAACTCATCTTT.